This TCR beta chain derives from a study of T-cell reconstitution after alpha-beta-depleted transplantation in children. V dropped 0 bases and J dropped 5; count of bases not matched to a gene: 8. The CDR3 has 16 residues. The germline V gene encodes CDR1 LGHNA and CDR2 YSLEER. Unique molecular identifiers were used to barcode this TCRbeta library. In TCRdb, the PCR reads were re-called with MiXCR into one record per CDR3 protein. Of 170,000 or so distinct CDR3 sequences listed, roughly 7.5% are singletons. This clonotype has at least ten counts. This TCR was recovered from a human donor who donated a stem cell graft to a child with Wiskott-Aldrich syndrome. The material sequenced was PBMCs from the stem cell graft donor, taken from the stem cell graft. V and J are TRBV4-3 and TRBJ2-5; 8 bases match TRBD2. DNA for the CDR3: TGCGCCAGCAGCCAAGACTTACTAGCGGAAGGGGAGACCCAGTACTTC. It specifies CASSQDLLAEGETQYF.